The 32 T cell receptor beta chains in this list originate from one sample, sequenced in a study of CD8 T cells in Susac syndrome. With random hexamers, reverse transcription was performed on about 0.45 to 1 ug of RNA. TCRdb reanalysed the immunoSEQ multiplex PCR reads using MiXCR and keeps one entry per CDR3 protein. The table has some 120,000 distinct CDR3 sequences, around 94% seen once. Sample: CD4+ T cells from PBMCs. These TCRs come from a human donor with multiple sclerosis.

The J gene is TRBJ2-1, the V gene TRBV6-6; TRBD1 might be the D (5 bases). The CDR3 covers 13 residues. CDR1 is MNHNY and CDR2 is SVGAGI in the germline V gene (reference sequence). Trimming cost V 2 bases and J 8 bases, with 10 bases left between them. This CDR3 is CASSYPGIDEQFF. DNA of the CDR3: TGTGCCAGCAGTTACCCAGGGATTGATGAGCAGTTCTTC.

The chain has TRBV5-1 and TRBJ1-4; D might be TRBD1 (5 bases). In germline, CDR1 is SGHRS, CDR2 YFSETQ. The CDR3 has 15 residues. Between the trimmed V and J ends, which lost 1 base and 5 bases, there was a span of 12 bases. CDR3 residues: CASSLMAGKNEKLFF. DNA of the CDR3: TGCGCCAGCAGCTTGATGGCAGGGAAGAATGAAAAACTGTTTTTT.

The chain links TRBV12-3 or TRBV12-4 to TRBJ1-1; no clear D. This CDR3 spans 15 amino acids. V was trimmed by 7 bases and J by 5 bases, leaving 20 bases between them. In DNA form, the CDR3 reads TGTGCCAGCACCCCTAGTGGGGTCGGGAAAACTGAAGCTTTCTTT. Amino acid sequence: CASTPSGVGKTEAFF.

The rearrangement links TRBV30 to TRBJ1-6, with D unclear. The V end lost 0 bases, the J end lost 8 bases, and 14 bases lay between the germline ends. This CDR3 region has 15 residues. Germline lookup yields CDR1 GTSNPN and CDR2 SVGIG (reference sequence). The CDR3 DNA reads TGTGCCTGGAGTGTGACCGCCCTGGTCGATTCACCCCTCCACTTT. Residues: CAWSVTALVDSPLHF.

The genes are TRBV3-1 and TRBJ2-3; a weak D match, TRBD2 (6 bases). The CDR3 sequence is 16 residues long. Trimming stripped 4 bases from V and 3 bases from J, with 17 bases between. Germline assignment: CDR1 LGHDT and CDR2 YNNKEL (reference sequence). CDR3 sequence: CASSPRGLASTDTQYF. The CDR3 bases are TGTGCCAGCAGCCCCCGCGGGCTAGCGTCTACAGATACGCAGTATTTT.

This clonotype was picked up a small number of times. This chain connects TRBV6-2 or TRBV6-3 to TRBJ1-5; D ambiguous. Germline V gene data show CDR1 as MNHEY and CDR2 as SVGEGT. The V and J ends lost 5 bases and 7 bases respectively, with 9 bases between them. CDR3 length equals 12 residues. The CDR3 DNA sequence: TGTGCCAGCAGTCCCTGGGGACAGCCCCAGCATTTT. Protein: CASSPWGQPQHF.

V gene TRBV5-1 combines with J gene TRBJ1-2; D ambiguous. The ends were cut back, 5 bases at V and 2 bases at J, with 10 bases in the middle. The germline V gene has CDR1 SGHRS and CDR2 YFSETQ. The CDR3 has 13 amino acids. DNA of the CDR3: TGCGCCAGCAGACCTGACGAGAACTATGGCTACACCTTC. Translated, it gives CASRPDENYGYTF. Supplemented by reference TRBV5-1 and TRBJ1-2, the full variable domain reads KAGVTQTPRYLIKTRGQQVTLSCSPISGHRSVSWYQQTPGQGLQFLFEYFSETQRNKGNFPGRFSGRQFSNSRSEMNVSTLELGDSALYLCASRPDENYGYTFGSGTRLTVV.

The gene calls are TRBV6-5 and TRBJ1-5, with 8 bases identical to TRBD1. Germline V gene sequence: CDR1 MNHEY, CDR2 SVGAGI. The CDR3 contains 12 residues. Trimming cost V 11 bases and J 7 bases; bases outside gene matches: 7. CDR3 in amino acids: CAVQGAGQPQHF. In nucleotides, the CDR3 is TGTGCCGTTCAGGGGGCAGGACAGCCCCAGCATTTT.

The rearrangement joins TRBV30 to TRBJ1-5; 7 bases fit TRBD1. The CDR3 length is 13 residues. V gave up 3 bases and J gave up 7 bases; unmatched junction bases: 6. Looked up from germline, CDR1 is GTSNPN and CDR2 is SVGIG (reference sequence). The CDR3: CAWSIHRGQPQHF. DNA of the CDR3: TGTGCCTGGAGCATACACAGGGGACAGCCCCAGCATTTT.

The chain combines TRBV6-5 with TRBJ2-5, with a weak D call TRBD1 (5 bases). The V end was cut by 4 bases, the J end by 5 bases, with 17 bases between. This CDR3 has 15 amino acids. Per the germline V gene, CDR1 is MNHEY and CDR2 is SVGAGI. In DNA form, the CDR3 reads TGTGCCAGCAGTTCGACAGTCTGGGCAGGGGAGACCCAGTACTTC. Amino acid sequence: CASSSTVWAGETQYF.

The genes are TRBV6-2 or TRBV6-3 and TRBJ1-5; unclear D gene. The CDR3 covers 12 residues. Between the trimmed V and J ends, which lost 7 bases and 4 bases, there was a span of 8 bases. Germline CDR1 is MNHEY and CDR2 is SVGEGT. The CDR3 DNA reads as TGTGCCAGCAACAGAGGGAATCAGCCCCAGCATTTT. Amino acids: CASNRGNQPQHF.

This clonotype was counted once. The genes are TRBV14 and TRBJ2-3; 8 bases align to TRBD2. J was trimmed by 3 bases and V by 4 bases; bases with no gene match: 9. Germline assignment: CDR1 SGHDN and CDR2 FVKESK. CDR3 length: 16 residues. CDR3 sequence reads: CASSPTAGAKTDTQYF. CDR3 sequence (DNA): TGTGCCAGCAGCCCTACAGCGGGGGCGAAGACAGATACGCAGTATTTT. The whole variable domain, filled in from reference TRBV14 and TRBJ2-3, reads EAGVTQFPSHSVIEKGQTVTLRCDPISGHDNLYWYRRVMGKEIKFLLHFVKESKQDESGMPNNRFLAERTGGTYSTLKVQPAELEDSGVYFCASSPTAGAKTDTQYFGPGTRLTVL.

This chain uses TRBV6-5 with TRBJ1-2; 9 nucleotides align to TRBD1. CDR1 and CDR2 (germline): MNHEY, SVGAGI. Losses at the gene ends were 6 bases for V and 8 bases for J; bases not matched to a gene: 4. This CDR3 region has 12 residues. The CDR3 nucleotides read TGTGCCAGCAGCAACAGGGGGCGAGGCTACACCTTC. Its translation: CASSNRGRGYTF.

This rearrangement joins TRBV4-3 to TRBJ1-1; TRBD1 aligns across 9 bases. Germline loops: CDR1 LGHNA, CDR2 YSLEER. J was trimmed by 8 bases and V by 3 bases; bases with no gene match: 7. CDR3 length: 14 amino acids. CDR3 DNA sequence: TGCGCCAGCAGCCACCGGACAGGGGTCGAAGAAGCTTTCTTT. Encoded protein: CASSHRTGVEEAFF.

V is TRBV9 and J is TRBJ2-3, with 8 nucleotides matching TRBD2. The germline gives CDR1 SGDLS, CDR2 YYNGEE. With V trimmed by 0 bases and J by 5 bases, 11 bases remained unmatched. This CDR3 contains 17 residues. CDR3 loop: CASSVDAPGLVIDTQYF. The CDR3 coding sequence is TGTGCCAGCAGCGTAGACGCCCCGGGACTAGTTATAGATACGCAGTATTTT.

The V gene is TRBV6-5, the J gene TRBJ1-5; TRBD1 might be the D (5 bases). V gave up 4 bases and J gave up 3 bases, with 16 bases separating them. Looked up from germline, CDR1 is MNHEY and CDR2 is SVGAGI. This CDR3 is built from 16 residues. The CDR3, as DNA: TGTGCCAGCAGTTTTGAGGGGTGGCAGCCCAATCAGCCCCAGCATTTT. Translation: CASSFEGWQPNQPQHF.

The chain uses TRBV25-1 and TRBJ1-2; a possible D gene is TRBD1 (5 bases). Germline lookup yields CDR1 MGHDK and CDR2 SYGVNS. This CDR3 spans 13 amino acids. V lost 7 bases and J lost 1, with 10 bases in between. The CDR3 loop reads CASTPRGNYGYTF. The DNA of the CDR3 is TGTGCCAGCACCCCTAGGGGTAACTATGGCTACACCTTC.

This clonotype was counted once. The chain recombines TRBV6-6 with TRBJ2-7, with D possibly TRBD2 on 5 matching bases. Trimming cost V 5 bases and J 0 bases, with 14 bases left between them. The CDR3 spans 15 residues. Germline-derived CDR1 and CDR2 are MNHNY and SVGAGI (reference sequence). In DNA, the CDR3 is TGTGCCAGCAGTGGGGTGGCGGCGGGCTCCTACGAGCAGTACTTC. Amino acids: CASSGVAAGSYEQYF.

This clonotype was detected only once. The J gene is TRBJ2-7, the V gene TRBV12-3 or TRBV12-4, with 8 bases lining up with TRBD1. Trimming cost V 4 bases and J 0 bases; bases outside gene matches: 5. The CDR3 is 15 residues long. The DNA of the CDR3 is TGTGCCAGCAGTTCCTGGACAGGGAGCTCCTACGAGCAGTACTTC. Amino acid sequence: CASSSWTGSSYEQYF.

The J gene is TRBJ1-5, the V gene TRBV6-2 or TRBV6-3; D possibly corresponds to TRBD1 (5 bases). V lost 7 bases and J lost 5, with 18 bases in between. The CDR3 totals 15 residues. CDR1 is MNHEY, CDR2 SVGEGT, per germline. CDR3 in DNA: TGTGCCAGCATGTTCCGGGCCGGGGCTCATCAGCCCCAGCATTTT. It is translated as CASMFRAGAHQPQHF.

This chain connects TRBV5-1 to TRBJ2-7, with 9 bases aligning to TRBD2. This CDR3 is built from 14 residues. Germline CDR1 is SGHRS and CDR2 is YFSETQ. Trimming removed 4 bases from V and 3 bases from J; junction bases left unmatched: 5. Written as DNA, the CDR3 is TGCGCCAGCAGCGGAGCGGGAGGTGGCTACGAGCAGTACTTC. This codes for CASSGAGGGYEQYF.

This chain connects TRBV18 to TRBJ1-2; D is possibly TRBD1 (5 bases). Trimming removed 2 bases from V and 7 bases from J, with 11 bases in between. CDR3 size: 13 residues. Germline V gene sequence: CDR1 KGHSH, CDR2 LQKENI. The CDR3, as DNA: TGTGCCAGCTCACCAATCGCGGGGGGTGGCTACACCTTC. Its protein is CASSPIAGGGYTF.

The rearrangement joins TRBV3-1 to TRBJ2-3; 8 bases map to TRBD2. The length of the CDR3 is 15 residues. Germline V gene sequence: CDR1 LGHDT, CDR2 YNNKEL (reference sequence). J lost 5 bases, V lost 4 bases, and 8 bases had no gene match. The CDR3 DNA reads TGTGCCAGCAGCCCGAGCGGGAGATCGAGAGATACGCAGTATTTT. Protein product: CASSPSGRSRDTQYF.

The genes are TRBV4-3 and TRBJ2-1; no clear D. The germline gives CDR1 LGHNA, CDR2 YSLEER. V lost 3 bases and J lost 7, with 10 bases in between. This CDR3 region has 13 residues. CDR3 in DNA: TGCGCCAGCAGCCATGATGGTGGTAATGAGCAGTTCTTC. Residues: CASSHDGGNEQFF.

This chain links TRBV18 with TRBJ1-1; D is unresolved. The germline gives CDR1 KGHSH, CDR2 LQKENI. The CDR3 spans 15 residues. Deletions cut 3 bases from V and 8 bases from J, with 19 bases between. The CDR3 coding sequence is TGTGCCAGCTCACCCGTGCCCCGGAACACTGAAGAAGCTTTCTTT. This sequence encodes CASSPVPRNTEEAFF.

This rearrangement joins TRBV21-1 to TRBJ2-3; TRBD1, the D gene given by the table, was not confirmed from the DNA. TRBV21-1 is given as a pseudogene. This CDR3 contains 18 residues. DNA for the CDR3: TGTGCCAGCAGCAAGATCGGGGGGCGGAAAGAAAGGACAGATACGCAGTATTTT. It encodes CASSKIGGRKERTDTQYF.

V and J are TRBV19 and TRBJ1-2; the D is unclear. Germline V gene data show CDR1 as LNHDA and CDR2 as SQIVND (reference sequence). This CDR3 has 15 residues. Trimming shortened V by 1 base and J by 2 bases, and 11 bases separated the two germline ends. As DNA, the CDR3 is TGTGCCAGTAGTATAGCTTCGCCGGCCAACTATGGCTACACCTTC. Translated: CASSIASPANYGYTF.

The chain links TRBV5-4 to TRBJ1-5, with D possibly TRBD1 on 6 matching bases. V lost 2 bases to trimming and J lost 3 bases, with 9 bases between them. The CDR3 has 14 residues. Germline V gene data show CDR1 as SGHNT and CDR2 as YYREEE (reference sequence). The CDR3 nucleotides are TGTGCCAGCAGCTTAAGGGGGGACAATCAGCCCCAGCATTTT. Its protein is CASSLRGDNQPQHF.

The chain links TRBV29-1 to TRBJ2-4; possibly TRBD1 for D (5 bases). CDR1 is SQVTM, CDR2 ANQGSEA, per germline. There are 13 residues in the CDR3. Trimming removed 4 bases at V and 5 bases at J, with 12 bases between. This CDR3 is CSVGATAQNIQYF. CDR3 coding DNA: TGCAGCGTTGGAGCGACAGCTCAAAACATTCAGTACTTC.

The chain links TRBV10-3 to TRBJ2-6, with D unclear. Trimming pared 4 bases from V and 3 bases from J, leaving 13 bases between. CDR1 is ENHRY and CDR2 is SYGVKD in the germline V gene. The CDR3 runs to 16 residues. The CDR3 here is CAISVSPTFGANVLTF. The CDR3 DNA follows: TGTGCCATCAGTGTTAGCCCAACTTTTGGGGCCAACGTCCTGACTTTC.

The rearrangement joins TRBV5-6 to TRBJ1-2, with no clear D. The CDR3 runs 11 residues. Germline CDR1 reads SGHDT; CDR2 reads YYEEEE. V shed 0 bases and J shed 8 bases, with 5 bases lying between them. The CDR3 bases are TGTGCCAGCAGCTTGGGTGGGGGCTACACCTTC. It codes for CASSLGGGYTF.

This chain links TRBV29-1 with TRBJ1-1; perhaps TRBD1 as D (5 bases). CDR1 and CDR2 (germline): SQVTM, ANQGSEA. There are 15 residues in the CDR3. V dropped 0 bases and J dropped 0 bases, with 11 bases sitting between them. The CDR3 bases are TGCAGCGTTGAAGACAGCATAGGGGTGAACACTGAAGCTTTCTTT. This sequence encodes CSVEDSIGVNTEAFF.